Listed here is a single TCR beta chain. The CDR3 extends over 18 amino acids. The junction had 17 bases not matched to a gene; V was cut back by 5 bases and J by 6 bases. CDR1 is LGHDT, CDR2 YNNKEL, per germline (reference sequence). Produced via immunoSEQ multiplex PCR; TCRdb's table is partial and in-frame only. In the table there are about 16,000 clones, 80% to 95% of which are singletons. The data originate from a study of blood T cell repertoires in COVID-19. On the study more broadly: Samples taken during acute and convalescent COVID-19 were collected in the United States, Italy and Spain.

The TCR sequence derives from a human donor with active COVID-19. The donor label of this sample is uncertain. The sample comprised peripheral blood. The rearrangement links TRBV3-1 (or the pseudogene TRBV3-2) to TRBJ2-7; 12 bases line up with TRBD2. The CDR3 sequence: CASSSGLAGPLLTSEQYF. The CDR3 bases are TGTGCCAGCAGCTCAGGACTAGCGGGACCCCTCCTTACGAGCGAGCAGTACTTC.